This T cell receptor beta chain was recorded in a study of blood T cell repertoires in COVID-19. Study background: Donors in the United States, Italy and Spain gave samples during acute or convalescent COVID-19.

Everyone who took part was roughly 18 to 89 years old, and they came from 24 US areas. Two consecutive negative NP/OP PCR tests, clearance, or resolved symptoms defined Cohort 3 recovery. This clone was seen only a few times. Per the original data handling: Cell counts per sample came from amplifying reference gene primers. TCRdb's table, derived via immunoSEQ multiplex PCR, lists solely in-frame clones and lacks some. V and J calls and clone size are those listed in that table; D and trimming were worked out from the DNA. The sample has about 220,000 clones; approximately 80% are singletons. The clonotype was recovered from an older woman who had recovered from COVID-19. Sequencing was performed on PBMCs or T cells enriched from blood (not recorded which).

CDR3 protein: CASSQDKFGGAGELFF. In DNA, the CDR3 is TGTGCCAGCAGCCAAGATAAATTTGGAGGAGCCGGGGAGCTGTTTTTT. V usage is TRBV14 and J usage is TRBJ2-2; the D gene is possibly TRBD2 (5 bases). The CDR3 has 16 amino acids. V was cut by 0 bases and J by 6 bases, with 14 bases left in between. Germline lookup yields CDR1 SGHDN and CDR2 FVKESK. Complete variable domain (other parts from reference TRBV14 and TRBJ2-2): EAGVTQFPSHSVIEKGQTVTLRCDPISGHDNLYWYRRVMGKEIKFLLHFVKESKQDESGMPNNRFLAERTGGTYSTLKVQPAELEDSGVYFCASSQDKFGGAGELFFGEGSRLTVL.